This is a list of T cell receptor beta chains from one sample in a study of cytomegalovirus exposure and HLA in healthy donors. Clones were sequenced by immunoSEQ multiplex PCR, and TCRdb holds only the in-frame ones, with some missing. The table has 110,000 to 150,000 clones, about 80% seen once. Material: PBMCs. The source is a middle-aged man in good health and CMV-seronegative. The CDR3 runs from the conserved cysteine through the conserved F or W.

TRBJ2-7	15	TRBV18	CASSLDRGRSYEQYF
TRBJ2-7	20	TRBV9	CASSLTSPGQDEVLPGEQYF
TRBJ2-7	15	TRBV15	CATSRGGQGTYEQYF
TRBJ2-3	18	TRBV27	CASSSGTSGGASTDTQYF
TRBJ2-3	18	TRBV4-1	CASSFSPTGQGVADTQYF
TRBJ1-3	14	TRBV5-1	CASSLGATGNTIYF
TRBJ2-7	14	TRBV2	CASGGLTGSYEQYF
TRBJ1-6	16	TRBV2	CASSEAGQVVNSPLHF
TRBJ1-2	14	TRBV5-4	CASSPEGRGKGYTF
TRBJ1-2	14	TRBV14	CASSQERQAYGYTF
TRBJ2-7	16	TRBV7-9	CASSPLDRGTGYEQYF
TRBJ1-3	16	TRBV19	CASSDRERFSGNTIYF
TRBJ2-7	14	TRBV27	CASRPLAEAYEQYF
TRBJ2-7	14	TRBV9	CASSVSGGPYEQYF
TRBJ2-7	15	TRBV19	CASSPQGQGRYEQYF
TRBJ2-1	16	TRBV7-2	CASSLVSGGSYNEQFF
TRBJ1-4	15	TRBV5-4	CASSDRGRLGEKLFF
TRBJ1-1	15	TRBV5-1	CASSLETGANTEAFF
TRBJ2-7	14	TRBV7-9	CASSGRGQTYEQYF
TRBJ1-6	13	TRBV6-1	CACGTGNNSPLHF
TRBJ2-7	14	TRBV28	CASSLGGLYYEQYF
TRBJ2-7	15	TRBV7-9	CASSFGERATYEQYF
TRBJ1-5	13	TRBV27	CASSQNRDQPQHF
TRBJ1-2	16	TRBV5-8	CASSLGRQVVNYGYTF
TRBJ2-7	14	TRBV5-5	CASSPHRGAYEQYF
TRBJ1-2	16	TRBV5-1	CASSAGTPSTNYGYTF
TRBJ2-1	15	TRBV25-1	CASNEVDRGKNEQFF
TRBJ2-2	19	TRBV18	CASSLLSGTGGADTGELFF
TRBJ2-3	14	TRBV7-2	CASSSTASTDTQYF
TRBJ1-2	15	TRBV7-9	CASSLVLSGAGGYTF
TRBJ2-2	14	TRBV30	CAWSSPPNTGELFF
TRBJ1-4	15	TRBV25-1	CASSERQGLGEKLFF
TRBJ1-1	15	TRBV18	CASSPQEALGTEAFF
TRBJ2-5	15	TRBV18	CASSPGQGARETQYF
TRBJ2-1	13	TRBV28	CASRGSSYNEQFF
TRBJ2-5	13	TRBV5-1	CASSLTGDETQYF
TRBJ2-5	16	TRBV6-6	CASSYEAGGPRETQYF
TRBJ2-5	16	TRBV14	CASSQDVAGGRETQYF
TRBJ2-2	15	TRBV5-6	CASSLRGWSTGELFF
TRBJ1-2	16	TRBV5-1	CASILRPGQGQYGYTF
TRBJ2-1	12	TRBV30	CAWSGGSGEQFF
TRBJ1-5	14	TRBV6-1	CASSEVDSRQPQHF
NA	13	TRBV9	CASSVDPFYEQYF
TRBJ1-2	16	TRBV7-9	CASSLPGQHLSSGYTF
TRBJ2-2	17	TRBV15	CATSLGGRAGDIGELFF
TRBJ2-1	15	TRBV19	CASSQGLAGWNEQFF